This TCR beta chain is from a study of blood T cell repertoires in COVID-19. Overall study: The analysed material was cDNA or gDNA that came from T cells, B-cell-depleted T cells, or PBMCs.

Authors' analysis steps: Reference gene primer amplification yielded estimated nucleated cell counts. Assay used: immunoSEQ multiplex PCR; TCRdb lists only in-frame clones, some missing. That table supplies the V and J calls and clone size; D and trimming were determined from the DNA. There are 200,000 to 250,000 clones in the sample; over 80% occur only once, and 5.5% to 7.5% lies in the top ten. This clone has a handful of counts. This sequence may be a read error, since a much larger clone differs from it by one base. Cohorts were assigned according to the clinical history that participants reported. This clonotype originated in a woman in her forties who had recovered from COVID-19. The material sequenced was PBMCs or T cells enriched from blood (not recorded which).

This CDR3 reads CASSPAGGVGAGANVLTF. The CDR3 DNA reads TGCGCCAGCAGCCCGGCGGGGGGGGTAGGAGCTGGGGCCAACGTCCTGACTTTC. The genes are TRBV5-1 and TRBJ2-6; 9 bases match TRBD2. The V gene end was trimmed by 4 bases and the J gene end by 2 bases; junction bases not matched to a gene: 10. Germline CDR1 reads SGHRS; CDR2 reads YFSETQ. The CDR3 is 18 residues long. Together with reference TRBV5-1 and TRBJ2-6, the CDR3 gives the full variable domain: KAGVTQTPRYLIKTRGQQVTLSCSPISGHRSVSWYQQTPGQGLQFLFEYFSETQRNKGNFPGRFSGRQFSNSRSEMNVSTLELGDSALYLCASSPAGGVGAGANVLTFGAGSRLTVL.